This T cell receptor beta chain was sequenced for a study of blood T cell repertoires in COVID-19. Study in general: The origin of the acute and convalescent COVID-19 samples was the United States, Italy and Spain. Sources were T cells, B-cell-depleted T cells, or PBMCs; the material itself was cDNA or gDNA.

With V trimmed by 6 bases and J by 6 bases, 6 bases remained unmatched. Germline lookup yields CDR1 SNHLY and CDR2 FYNNEI. The CDR3 consists of 14 residues. Per the original data handling: Using reference gene primer amplification, nucleated cell counts were estimated. Libraries were prepared by immunoSEQ multiplex PCR; TCRdb keeps only in-frame clonotypes and omits some of them. That table furnishes V, J and clone size, whereas the DNA furnished D and trimming. Of approximately 150,000 clones in the sample, around nine tenths were seen once. This receptor was taken from a woman in her fifties or sixties with active or convalescent COVID-19. Sequencing input: peripheral blood. This sequence joins TRBV2 and TRBJ2-2; 8 bases agree with TRBD1. The CDR3 coding sequence is TGTGCCAGCAGCTTAAAACAGGGGGCCGGGGAGCTGTTTTTT. It specifies CASSLKQGAGELFF. The complete variable domain, with remaining parts taken from reference TRBV2 and TRBJ2-2, reads EPEVTQTPSHQVTQMGQEVILRCVPISNHLYFYWYRQILGQKVEFLVSFYNNEISEKSEIFDDQFSVERPDGSNFTLKIRSTKLEDSAMYFCASSLKQGAGELFFGEGSRLTVL.